These 10 T cell receptor beta chains came from one sample sequenced in a study of blood T cell repertoires in COVID-19. Repertoires were generated with immunoSEQ multiplex PCR, while TCRdb's copy carries only in-frame clones and drops some. The sample includes tens of thousands of clones, less than 85% of them seen just once. The sequencing sample was made of peripheral blood. Receptor source: a human donor in a cohort sampled during active COVID-19.

J is TRBJ1-5 and V is TRBV28; 9 nucleotides line up with TRBD1. CDR3 length: 15 amino acids. V lost 3 bases and J lost 9; bases outside the gene matches: 9. CDR1 and CDR2 (germline): MDHEN, SYDVKM. CDR3 nucleotides: TGTGCCAGCAGTTTGGGGACAGGGCGCCACCGGCCCCAGCATTTT. Translated, it gives CASSLGTGRHRPQHF.

This sequence joins TRBV15 and TRBJ2-6; no definite D call. CDR1 LNHNV and CDR2 YYDKDF come from the germline V gene (reference sequence). The CDR3 has 15 amino acids. Trimming removed 0 bases at V and 1 base at J, with 4 bases between. Here the CDR3 reads CATSRDLSGANVLTF. The CDR3 DNA sequence: TGTGCCACCAGCAGAGACTTGTCTGGGGCCAACGTCCTGACTTTC.

The chain uses TRBV2 and TRBJ1-3; D is ambiguous. This CDR3 spans 14 amino acids. Germline CDR1 SNHLY, CDR2 FYNNEI. V was cut by 2 bases and J by 0 bases, with 5 bases left in between. CDR3 sequence (DNA): TGTGCCAGCAGTGAAAACAGCTCTGGAAACACCATATATTTT. Amino acids: CASSENSSGNTIYF.

This sequence joins TRBV25-1 and TRBJ2-5, with TRBD2 matching 11 bases. CDR3 length equals 15 residues. Germline assignment: CDR1 MGHDK and CDR2 SYGVNS. Germline trimming cut 3 bases from V and 5 bases from J; bases unmatched to any gene: 5. DNA for the CDR3: TGTGCCAGCAGTGAGTTAGCGGGGGGGTTCGAGACCCAGTACTTC. Amino acids: CASSELAGGFETQYF.

This clone was counted a single time. V is TRBV28 and J is TRBJ2-3, with a tentative D call TRBD1 (6 bases). The CDR3 runs 12 residues. In germline, CDR1 is MDHEN, CDR2 SYDVKM. V lost 6 bases and J 9 bases, leaving 13 bases between the germline ends. In DNA form, the CDR3 reads TGTGCCAGCAGGCGACAGGAGAGGACGCAGTATTTT. Amino acid sequence: CASRRQERTQYF.

This rearrangement joins TRBV9 to TRBJ2-2, with no clear D. Trimming removed 3 bases from V and 0 bases from J, with 6 bases in between. Germline lookup yields CDR1 SGDLS and CDR2 YYNGEE. The CDR3 consists of 14 residues. The CDR3 spells CASSERANTGELFF. CDR3 DNA sequence: TGTGCCAGCAGCGAACGGGCGAACACCGGGGAGCTGTTTTTT.

The chain couples TRBV7-3 to TRBJ1-6; 12 nucleotides align to TRBD1. The CDR3 spans 14 residues. Germline V CDR1 and CDR2: SGHTA, FQGTGA. J lost 10 bases, V lost 5 bases, and 3 bases had no gene match. The CDR3 sequence is CASSEGQGASPLHF. The DNA for the CDR3 is TGTGCCAGCAGCGAGGGACAGGGGGCCTCACCCCTCCACTTT.

In this sample, this clone turned up once. The rearrangement joins TRBV6-2 or TRBV6-3 to TRBJ1-2; TRBD1 agrees at 7 bases. The CDR3 has 16 amino acids. The germline gives CDR1 MNHEY, CDR2 SVGEGT. The V and J ends lost 5 bases and 8 bases, in that order; junction bases with no gene match: 17. CDR3 loop: CASSQQTGQPRLGYTF. The CDR3 DNA reads as TGTGCCAGCAGTCAACAAACGGGACAGCCCCGCTTGGGCTACACCTTC.

This chain links TRBV5-8 with TRBJ2-3; 10 bases are shared with TRBD1. Losses at the gene ends were 2 bases for V and 5 bases for J; bases not matched to a gene: 5. The CDR3 sequence is 15 residues long. Germline V gene lookup returns CDR1 SGHTS and CDR2 YDEGEE. CDR3 in amino acids: CASSFLGQGGDTQYF. In nucleotides, the CDR3 is TGTGCCAGCAGCTTTCTTGGACAGGGGGGAGATACGCAGTATTTT.

V usage is TRBV6-2 or TRBV6-3 and J usage is TRBJ2-3; D perhaps matches TRBD2 (7 bases). CDR1 is MNHEY, CDR2 SVGEGT, per germline. The V end lost 1 base, the J end lost 4 bases, and 12 bases lay between the germline ends. CDR3 length: 15 residues. CDR3 nucleotides: TGTGCCAGCAGTTACTTTGCGGGGGCCTCAGATACGCAGTATTTT. Amino acids: CASSYFAGASDTQYF.